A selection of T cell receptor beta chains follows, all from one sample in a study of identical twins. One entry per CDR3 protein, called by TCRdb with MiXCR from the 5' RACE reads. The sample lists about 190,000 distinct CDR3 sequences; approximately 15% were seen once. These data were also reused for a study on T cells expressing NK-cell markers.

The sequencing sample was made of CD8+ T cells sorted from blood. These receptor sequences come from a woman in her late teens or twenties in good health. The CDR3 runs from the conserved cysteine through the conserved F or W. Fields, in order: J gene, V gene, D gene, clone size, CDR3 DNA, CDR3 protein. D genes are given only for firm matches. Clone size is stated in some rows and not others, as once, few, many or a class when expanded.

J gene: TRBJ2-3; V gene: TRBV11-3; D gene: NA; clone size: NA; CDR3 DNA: TGTGCCAGCAGCCTTCGGGGTCGGGTTACGCAGTATTTT; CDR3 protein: CASSLRGRVTQYF
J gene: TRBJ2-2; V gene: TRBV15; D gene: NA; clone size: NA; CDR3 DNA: TGTGCCACCAGCGGCCCAGCGTGGAGCGGGGAGCTGTTTTTT; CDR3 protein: CATSGPAWSGELFF
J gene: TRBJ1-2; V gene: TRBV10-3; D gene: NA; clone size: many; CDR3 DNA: TGTGCCATCAGTGATTCCCCAGATTACTACACCTTC; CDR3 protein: CAISDSPDYYTF
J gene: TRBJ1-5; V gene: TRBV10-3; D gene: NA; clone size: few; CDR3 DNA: TGTGCCATCAGTGACCGAGACGGGGGGGTACAGCCCCAGCATTTT; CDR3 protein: CAISDRDGGVQPQHF
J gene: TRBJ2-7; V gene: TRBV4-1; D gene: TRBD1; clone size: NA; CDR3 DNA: TGCGCCAGCAGCCAAGATGGCAGGGGGCTCGAGCAGTACTTC; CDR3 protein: CASSQDGRGLEQYF
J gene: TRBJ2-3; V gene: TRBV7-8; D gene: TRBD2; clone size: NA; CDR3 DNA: TGTGCCAGCAGCTTAAGGGCCGGGGGGAGCACAGATACGCAGTATTTT; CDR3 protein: CASSLRAGGSTDTQYF
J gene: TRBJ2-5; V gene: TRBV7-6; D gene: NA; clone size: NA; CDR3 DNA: TGTGCCAGCAGCTTAGGTTACGGGAGCGGAGAGACCCAGTACTTC; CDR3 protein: CASSLGYGSGETQYF
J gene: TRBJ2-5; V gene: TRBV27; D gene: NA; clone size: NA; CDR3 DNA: TGTGCCAGCAGTTTAAAGAACAGGGAGGGCGAGACCCAGTACTTC; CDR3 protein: CASSLKNREGETQYF
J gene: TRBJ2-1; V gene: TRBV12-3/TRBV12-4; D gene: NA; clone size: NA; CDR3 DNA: TGTGCCAGCAGTTTGTTCAATGCCAATGAGCAGTTCTTC; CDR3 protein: CASSLFNANEQFF
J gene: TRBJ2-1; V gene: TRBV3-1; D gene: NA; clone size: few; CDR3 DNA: TGTGCCAGCAGCCAACTTGACCGGTCTAATGAGCAGTTCTTC; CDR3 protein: CASSQLDRSNEQFF
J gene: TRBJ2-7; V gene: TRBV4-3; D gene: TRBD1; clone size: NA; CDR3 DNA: TGCGCCAGCAGCCCGGAGAGGGCAGGGGGCTACGAGCAGTACTTC; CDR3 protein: CASSPERAGGYEQYF
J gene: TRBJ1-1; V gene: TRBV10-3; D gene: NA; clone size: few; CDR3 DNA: TGTGCCACCCTCGAGGACACGAACACTGAAGCTTTCTTT; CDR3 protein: CATLEDTNTEAFF
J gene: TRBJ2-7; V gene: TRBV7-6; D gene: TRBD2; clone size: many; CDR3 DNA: TGTGCCAGCAGCTTACTTAGCGCGGGGGGAGCGAACTACGAGCAGTACTTC; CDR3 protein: CASSLLSAGGANYEQYF
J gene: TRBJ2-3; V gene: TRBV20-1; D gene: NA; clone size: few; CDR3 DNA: TGCAGTGCTAGAGATAGCCTCATCCGAGATACGCAGTATTTT; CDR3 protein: CSARDSLIRDTQYF
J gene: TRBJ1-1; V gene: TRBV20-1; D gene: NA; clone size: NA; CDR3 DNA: TGCAGTGCCTCCCCGGGGGGGAACACTGAAGCTTTCTTT; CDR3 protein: CSASPGGNTEAFF
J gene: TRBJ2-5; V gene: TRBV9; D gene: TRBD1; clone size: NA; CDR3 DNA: TGTGCCAGCAGCGGAGGGACAGGGCGGGAGAGGGAGACCCAGTACTTC; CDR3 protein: CASSGGTGRERETQYF
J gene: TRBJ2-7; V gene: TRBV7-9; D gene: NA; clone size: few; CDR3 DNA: TGTGCCAGCAGCTCACTAAGTCGCTACGAGCAGTACTTC; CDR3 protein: CASSSLSRYEQYF
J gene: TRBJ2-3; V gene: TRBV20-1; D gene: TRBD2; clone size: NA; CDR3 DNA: TGCAGTGCCCTGGGACTAGCGGGAGGGGACGGGGATACGCAGTATTTT; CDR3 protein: CSALGLAGGDGDTQYF
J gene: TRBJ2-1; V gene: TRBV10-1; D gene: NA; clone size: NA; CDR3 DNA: TGCGCCAGCAGTGGGGAAGGGGAATCCTACAATGAGCAGTTCTTC; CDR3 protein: CASSGEGESYNEQFF
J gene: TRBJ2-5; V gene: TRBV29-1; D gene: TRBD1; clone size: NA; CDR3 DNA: TGCAGCGGGACAGGGGGCGACCGCCAAGAGACCCAGTACTTC; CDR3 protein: CSGTGGDRQETQYF
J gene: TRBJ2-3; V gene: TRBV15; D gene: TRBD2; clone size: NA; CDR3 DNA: TGTGCCACCAGCAGAGATCGAGGCGGGAGTATCCCAGATACGCAGTATTTT; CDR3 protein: CATSRDRGGSIPDTQYF
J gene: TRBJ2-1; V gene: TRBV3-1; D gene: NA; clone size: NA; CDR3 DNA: TGTGCCAGCAGCCAAGTTATCGATGTAGTCGGTGGACAGTCCTACAATGAGCAGTTCTTC; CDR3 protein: CASSQVIDVVGGQSYNEQFF
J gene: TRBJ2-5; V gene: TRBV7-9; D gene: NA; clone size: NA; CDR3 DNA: TGTGCCAGCAGCTCGCGCGGACAGAATCCGGGGGAGACCCAGTACTTC; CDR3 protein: CASSSRGQNPGETQYF
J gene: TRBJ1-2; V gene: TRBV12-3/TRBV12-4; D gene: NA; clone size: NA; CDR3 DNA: TGTGCCAGCAGTTCCCCATTAGGCGGCTATGGCTACACCTTC; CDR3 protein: CASSSPLGGYGYTF
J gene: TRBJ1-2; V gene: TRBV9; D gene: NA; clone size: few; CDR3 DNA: TGTGCCAGCAGCGTTGGGGCGGCTACGACGTATGGCTACACCTTC; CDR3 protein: CASSVGAATTYGYTF
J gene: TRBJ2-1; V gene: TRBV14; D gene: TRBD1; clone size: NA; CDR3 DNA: TGTGCCAGCAGCCCCTCGGGACAGGGGGTTGAGCAGTTCTTC; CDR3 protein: CASSPSGQGVEQFF
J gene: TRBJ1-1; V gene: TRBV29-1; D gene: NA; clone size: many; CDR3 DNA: TGCAGCGTCAGAAAAACAGGTTTAAGCACTGAAGCTTTCTTT; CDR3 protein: CSVRKTGLSTEAFF
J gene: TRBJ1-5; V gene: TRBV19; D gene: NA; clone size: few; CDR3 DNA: TGTGCCAGTAGTATATGGCAGGGACTTCAGCCCCAGCATTTT; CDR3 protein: CASSIWQGLQPQHF
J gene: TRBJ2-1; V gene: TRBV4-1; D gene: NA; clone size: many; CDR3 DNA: TGCGCCAGCAGCCCCGGGGCCCGCCTCTCCTACAATGAGCAGTTCTTC; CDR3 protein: CASSPGARLSYNEQFF
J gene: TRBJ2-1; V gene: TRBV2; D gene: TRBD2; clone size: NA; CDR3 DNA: TGTGCCAGCAGAGGGACTAGCGGTTATAGCTCCTACAATGAGCAGTTCTTC; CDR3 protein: CASRGTSGYSSYNEQFF
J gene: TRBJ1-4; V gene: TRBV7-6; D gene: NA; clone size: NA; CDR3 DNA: TGTGCCAGCAGCTCCCCTTACGGGGGCCTCAATGAAAAACTGTTTTTT; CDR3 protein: CASSSPYGGLNEKLFF